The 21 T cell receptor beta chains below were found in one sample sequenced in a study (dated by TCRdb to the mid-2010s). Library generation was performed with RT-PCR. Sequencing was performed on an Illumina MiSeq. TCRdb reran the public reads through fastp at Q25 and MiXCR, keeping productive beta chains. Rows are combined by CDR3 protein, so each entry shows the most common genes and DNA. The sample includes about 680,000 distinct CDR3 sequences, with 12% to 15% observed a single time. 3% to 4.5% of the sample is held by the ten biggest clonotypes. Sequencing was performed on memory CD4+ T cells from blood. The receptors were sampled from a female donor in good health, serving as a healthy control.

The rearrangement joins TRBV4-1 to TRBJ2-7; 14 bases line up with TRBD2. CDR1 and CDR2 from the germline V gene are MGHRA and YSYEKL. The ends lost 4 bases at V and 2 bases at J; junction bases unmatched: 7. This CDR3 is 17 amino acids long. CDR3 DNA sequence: TGCGCCAGCAGCCTCGGACTAGCGGGAGGTACAGCCTACGAGCAGTACTTC. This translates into CASSLGLAGGTAYEQYF.

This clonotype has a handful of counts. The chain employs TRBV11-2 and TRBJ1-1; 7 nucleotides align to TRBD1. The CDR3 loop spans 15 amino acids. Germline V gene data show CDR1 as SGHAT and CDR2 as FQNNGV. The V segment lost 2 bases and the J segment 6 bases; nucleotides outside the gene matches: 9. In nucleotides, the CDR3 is TGTGCCAGCAGCTTACGACAGGGTAGCCTCCCTGAAGCTTTCTTT. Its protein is CASSLRQGSLPEAFF.

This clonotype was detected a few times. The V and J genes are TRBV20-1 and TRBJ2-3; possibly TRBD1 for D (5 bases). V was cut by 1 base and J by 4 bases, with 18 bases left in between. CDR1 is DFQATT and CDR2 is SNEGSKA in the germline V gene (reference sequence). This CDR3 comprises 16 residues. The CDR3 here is CSARVNRQGSADTQYF. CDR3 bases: TGCAGTGCTAGAGTTAATCGGCAGGGATCGGCAGATACGCAGTATTTT.

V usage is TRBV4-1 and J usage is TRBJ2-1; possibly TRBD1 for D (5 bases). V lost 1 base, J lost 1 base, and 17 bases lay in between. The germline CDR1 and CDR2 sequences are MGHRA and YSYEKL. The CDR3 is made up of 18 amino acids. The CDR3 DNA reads TGCGCCAGCAGCCAAGGATGGGGTCGACAGCTTTCCTACAATGAGCAGTTCTTC. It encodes CASSQGWGRQLSYNEQFF.

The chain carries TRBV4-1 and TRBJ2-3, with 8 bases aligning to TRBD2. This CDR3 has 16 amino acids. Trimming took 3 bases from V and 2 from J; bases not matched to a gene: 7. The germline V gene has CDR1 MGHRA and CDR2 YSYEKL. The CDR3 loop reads CASSQGLDDPTDTQYF. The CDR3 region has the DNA TGCGCCAGCAGCCAGGGACTAGACGACCCCACAGATACGCAGTATTTT.

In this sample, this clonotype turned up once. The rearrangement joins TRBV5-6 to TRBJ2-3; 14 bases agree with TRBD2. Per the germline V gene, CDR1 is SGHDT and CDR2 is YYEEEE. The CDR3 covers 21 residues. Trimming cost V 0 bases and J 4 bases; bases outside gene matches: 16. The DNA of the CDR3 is TGTGCCAGCAGCTTGGGTCCAACCGGGACTAGCGGGAGCTGGGGAGCAGATACGCAGTATTTT. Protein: CASSLGPTGTSGSWGADTQYF. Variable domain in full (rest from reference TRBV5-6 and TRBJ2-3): DAGVTQSPTHLIKTRGQQVTLRCSPKSGHDTVSWYQQALGQGPQFIFQYYEEEERQRGNFPDRFSGHQFPNYSSELNVNALLLGDSALYLCASSLGPTGTSGSWGADTQYFGPGTRLTVL.

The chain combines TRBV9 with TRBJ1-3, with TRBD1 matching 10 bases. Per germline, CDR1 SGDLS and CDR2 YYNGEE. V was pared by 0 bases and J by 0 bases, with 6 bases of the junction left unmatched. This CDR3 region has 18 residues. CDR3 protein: CASSVGDRGFLSGNTIYF. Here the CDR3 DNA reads TGTGCCAGCAGCGTAGGGGACAGGGGATTTCTCTCTGGAAACACCATATATTTT.

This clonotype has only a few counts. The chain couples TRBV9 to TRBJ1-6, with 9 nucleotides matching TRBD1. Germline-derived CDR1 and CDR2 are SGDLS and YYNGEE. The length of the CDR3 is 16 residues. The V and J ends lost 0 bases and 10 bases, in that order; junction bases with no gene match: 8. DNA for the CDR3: TGTGCCAGCAGCGTAGGGACAGGGGCCCTCGGGTCACCCCTCCACTTT. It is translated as CASSVGTGALGSPLHF.

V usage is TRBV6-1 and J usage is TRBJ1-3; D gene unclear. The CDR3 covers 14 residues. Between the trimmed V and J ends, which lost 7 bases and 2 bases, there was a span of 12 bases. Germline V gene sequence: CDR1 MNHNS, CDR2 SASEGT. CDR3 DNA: TGTGCCAGCAACCAAGGTGGTGCTGGAAACACCATATATTTT. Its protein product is CASNQGGAGNTIYF.

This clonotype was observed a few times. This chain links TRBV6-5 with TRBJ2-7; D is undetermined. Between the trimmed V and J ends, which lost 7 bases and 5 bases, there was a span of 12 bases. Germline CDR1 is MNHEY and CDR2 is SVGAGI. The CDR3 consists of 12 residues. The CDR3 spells CASKGNLNEQYF. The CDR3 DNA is TGTGCCAGCAAGGGCAACCTGAACGAGCAGTACTTC.

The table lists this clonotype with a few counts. The DNA of the CDR3 is TGTGCCAGCAGCGTAGATCCCTCTCGGGAGCAGTTCTTC. Its protein is CASSVDPSREQFF. The chain joins TRBV9 to TRBJ2-1; D is ambiguous. Germline V lookup: CDR1 SGDLS, CDR2 YYNGEE. The V end lost 0 bases, the J end lost 10 bases, and 11 bases lay between the germline ends. This CDR3 has 13 residues.

CDR3 sequence: CASSEALVTDQSKLFF. In nucleotides, the CDR3 is TGTGCCAGCAGTGAAGCGCTAGTTACGGACCAATCAAAACTGTTTTTT. This chain links TRBV2 with TRBJ1-4; D is ambiguous. V was trimmed by 0 bases and J by 10 bases, leaving 18 bases between them. CDR3 length: 16 amino acids. CDR1 is SNHLY and CDR2 is FYNNEI in the germline V gene. The full variable domain, in which reference TRBV2 and TRBJ1-4 provide the parts outside the CDR3, is EPEVTQTPSHQVTQMGQEVILRCVPISNHLYFYWYRQILGQKVEFLVSFYNNEISEKSEIFDDQFSVERPDGSNFTLKIRSTKLEDSAMYFCASSEALVTDQSKLFFGSGTQLSVL.

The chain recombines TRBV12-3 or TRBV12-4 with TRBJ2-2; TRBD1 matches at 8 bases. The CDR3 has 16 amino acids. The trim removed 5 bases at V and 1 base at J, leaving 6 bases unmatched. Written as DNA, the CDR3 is TGTGCCAGCAGTCCGGGGACAGGTTTGAACACCGGGGAGCTGTTTTTT. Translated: CASSPGTGLNTGELFF.

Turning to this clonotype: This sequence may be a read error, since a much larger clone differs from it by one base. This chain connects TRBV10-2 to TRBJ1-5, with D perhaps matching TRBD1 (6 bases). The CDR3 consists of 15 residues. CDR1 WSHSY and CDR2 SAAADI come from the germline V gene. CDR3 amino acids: CDSSDSAGANQPQHF. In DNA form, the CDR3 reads TGCGACAGCAGTGATTCGGCAGGGGCTAATCAGCCCCAGCATTTT.

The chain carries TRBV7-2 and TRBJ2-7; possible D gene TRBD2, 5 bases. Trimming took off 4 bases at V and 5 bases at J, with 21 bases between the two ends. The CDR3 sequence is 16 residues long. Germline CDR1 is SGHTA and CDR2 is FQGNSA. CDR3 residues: CASSSPTGGFQDEQYF. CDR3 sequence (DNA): TGTGCCAGCAGCTCCCCGACTGGCGGGTTTCAGGACGAGCAGTACTTC. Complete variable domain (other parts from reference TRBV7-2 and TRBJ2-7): GAGVSQSPSNKVTEKGKDVELRCDPISGHTALYWYRQSLGQGLEFLIYFQGNSAPDKSGLPSDRFSAERTGGSVSTLTIQRTQQEDSAVYLCASSSPTGGFQDEQYFGPGTRLTVT.

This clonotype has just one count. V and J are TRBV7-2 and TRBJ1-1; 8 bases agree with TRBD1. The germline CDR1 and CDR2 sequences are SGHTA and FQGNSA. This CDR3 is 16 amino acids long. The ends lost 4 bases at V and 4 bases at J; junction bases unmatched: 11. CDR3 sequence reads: CASSSQPQGAATEAFF. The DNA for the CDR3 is TGTGCCAGCAGCTCTCAGCCCCAGGGGGCGGCCACTGAAGCTTTCTTT.

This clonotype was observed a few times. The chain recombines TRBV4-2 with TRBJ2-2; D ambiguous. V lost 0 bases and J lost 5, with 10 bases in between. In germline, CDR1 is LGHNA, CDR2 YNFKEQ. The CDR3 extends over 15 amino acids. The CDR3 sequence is CASSQDPLATGELFF. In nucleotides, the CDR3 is TGTGCCAGCAGCCAAGACCCACTCGCGACCGGGGAGCTGTTTTTT.

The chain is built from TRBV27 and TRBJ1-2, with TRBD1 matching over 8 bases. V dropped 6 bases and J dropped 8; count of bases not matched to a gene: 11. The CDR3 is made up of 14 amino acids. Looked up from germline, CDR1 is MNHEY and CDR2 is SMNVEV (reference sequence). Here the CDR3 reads CASRTSQGDWGYTF. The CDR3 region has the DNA TGTGCCAGCAGAACGTCACAGGGGGATTGGGGCTACACCTTC.

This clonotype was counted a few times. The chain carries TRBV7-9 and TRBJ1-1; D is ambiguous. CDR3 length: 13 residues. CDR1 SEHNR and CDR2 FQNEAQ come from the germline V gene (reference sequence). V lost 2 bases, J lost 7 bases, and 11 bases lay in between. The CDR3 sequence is CASSLMAGFEAFF. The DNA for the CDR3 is TGTGCCAGCAGCTTAATGGCGGGATTTGAAGCTTTCTTT.

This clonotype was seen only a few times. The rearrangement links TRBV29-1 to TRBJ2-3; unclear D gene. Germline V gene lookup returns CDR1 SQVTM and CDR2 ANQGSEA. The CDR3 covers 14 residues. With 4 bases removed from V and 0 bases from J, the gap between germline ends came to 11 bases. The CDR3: CSVVRLTSTDTQYF. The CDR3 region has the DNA TGCAGCGTTGTTCGGCTCACCAGCACAGATACGCAGTATTTT.

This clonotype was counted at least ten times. The CDR3 DNA reads TGCGCCAGCAGCTTGGAATCTAGCGGGATGAGAGATACGCAGTATTTT. Its translation: CASSLESSGMRDTQYF. This sequence joins TRBV5-1 and TRBJ2-3, with 9 nucleotides matching TRBD2. Trimming took 0 bases from V and 5 from J; bases not matched to a gene: 7. This CDR3 contains 16 residues. From germline, CDR1 is SGHRS and CDR2 YFSETQ.